The 27 T cell receptor beta chains given below trace back to one sample, sequenced in a study of post-analysis software for immune sequencing data. Unique molecular identifiers were built into the TCR beta cDNA libraries. TCRdb reprocessed the PCR reads via MiXCR and lists one record per CDR3 protein. In the table there are hundreds of thousands of distinct CDR3 sequences, approximately 59% of which are singletons. These receptors are not linked to any known antigen. Study findings and constraints: Roughly 5 TRBV segments occurring more often in patients than controls included TRBV5-6, TRBV5-1 and TRBV20-1.

The sample was blood. The receptors shown here come from a girl aged 2-10 years with multiple sclerosis.

This clonotype was recorded only once. This chain's CDR3 is CASSPAADYYGYTF. The CDR3, as DNA: TGTGCCAGCAGTCCCGCGGCGGACTACTATGGCTACACCTTC. This sequence joins TRBV5-6 and TRBJ1-2, with D unclear. This CDR3 spans 14 amino acids. The germline CDR1 and CDR2 sequences are SGHDT and YYEEEE. The ends were cut back, 5 bases at V and 3 bases at J, with 14 bases in the middle.

The chain has TRBV3-1 and TRBJ2-3; 7 bases map to TRBD1. The germline V gene has CDR1 LGHDT and CDR2 YNNKEL (reference sequence). V shed 6 bases and J 1 base; nucleotides not matched to a gene: 13. There are 17 residues in the CDR3. CDR3: CASRTGKNWLGTDTQYF. The CDR3 DNA sequence: TGTGCCAGCAGGACAGGGAAAAATTGGCTTGGCACAGATACGCAGTATTTT.

This clonotype was detected a few times. Written as DNA, the CDR3 is TGTGCCAGCAGCCAGGACAGGGTTAATGGCTACACCTTC. Its protein is CASSQDRVNGYTF. The chain links TRBV7-2 to TRBJ1-2, with TRBD1 identical over 8 bases. The CDR3 runs 13 residues. Looked up from germline, CDR1 is SGHTA and CDR2 is FQGNSA. V lost 5 bases and J lost 6; bases outside the gene matches: 5.

The chain employs TRBV11-3 and TRBJ2-3; D is perhaps TRBD2 (6 bases). This CDR3 has 13 amino acids. CDR1 SGHNT and CDR2 YENEEA come from the germline V gene. V lost 1 base to trimming and J lost 8 bases, with 10 bases between them. The CDR3 DNA follows: TGTGCCAGCAGCTTAGTGGAGGGAGCTACGCAGTATTTT. As protein: CASSLVEGATQYF.

There are a few counts of this clonotype. The chain employs TRBV6-5 and TRBJ2-7; a possible D gene is TRBD2 (5 bases). Germline V gene lookup returns CDR1 MNHEY and CDR2 SVGAGI. Trimming took 3 bases from V and 2 from J, leaving 17 bases between them. This CDR3 has 16 residues. CDR3 sequence reads: CASSYGLRGSTYEQYF. The CDR3 DNA sequence: TGTGCCAGCAGTTATGGATTACGAGGGTCGACCTACGAGCAGTACTTC.

This rearrangement joins TRBV19 to TRBJ2-5, with D perhaps being TRBD1 or TRBD2 (5 bases each). Trimming stripped 3 bases from V and 4 bases from J, with 12 bases between. CDR3 length equals 14 residues. The germline gives CDR1 LNHDA, CDR2 SQIVND (reference sequence). CDR3 bases: TGTGCCAGTAGTATTCGGGCAGGGAGAGAGACCCAGTACTTC. Protein product: CASSIRAGRETQYF.

This chain connects TRBV11-2 to TRBJ2-7; a weak D match, TRBD2 (5 bases). This CDR3 is built from 14 residues. Germline CDR1 is SGHAT and CDR2 is FQNNGV. Trimming removed 5 bases from V and 3 bases from J, with 14 bases in between. The CDR3 spells CASSPTVAGYEQYF. CDR3 in DNA: TGTGCCAGCAGCCCTACCGTGGCGGGCTACGAGCAGTACTTC.

There are a few counts of this clonotype. The rearrangement joins TRBV20-1 to TRBJ2-1; 7 bases are a match to TRBD1. This CDR3 comprises 16 residues. The germline V gene has CDR1 DFQATT and CDR2 SNEGSKA (reference sequence). The junction had 10 bases not matched to a gene; V was cut back by 0 bases and J by 5 bases. CDR3 coding DNA: TGCAGTGCTAGAGATATTGGGCAGGGGGTTGACAATGAGCAGTTCTTC. The encoded protein is CSARDIGQGVDNEQFF.

This clonotype was detected only once. CDR3 region: CASSTGTGGNYGYTF. The CDR3 bases are TGTGCCAGCAGTACCGGGACAGGGGGGAACTATGGCTACACCTTC. The chain uses TRBV7-2 and TRBJ1-2; TRBD1 aligns across 11 bases. V was pared by 6 bases and J by 2 bases, with 5 bases of the junction left unmatched. CDR3 length equals 15 residues. Germline V gene sequence: CDR1 SGHTA, CDR2 FQGNSA.

The chain uses TRBV6-2 or TRBV6-3 and TRBJ2-1, with D perhaps TRBD1 (6 bases). The V gene's germline CDR1 is MNHEY and CDR2 SVGEGT. V was clipped by 7 bases and J by 7 bases, with 11 bases between them. The CDR3 totals 12 residues. Here the CDR3 reads CASKFQGNEQFF. As DNA, the CDR3 is TGTGCCAGCAAATTCCAGGGGAATGAGCAGTTCTTC.

The chain couples TRBV6-2 or TRBV6-3 to TRBJ2-1; no firm D call. The V and J ends lost 0 bases and 9 bases respectively, with 12 bases between them. The CDR3 consists of 14 residues. Germline CDR1 and CDR2: MNHEY and SVGEGT. CDR3 amino acids: CASSYSMSWGEQFF. In DNA, the CDR3 is TGTGCCAGCAGTTACTCGATGAGTTGGGGTGAGCAGTTCTTC.

This chain links TRBV10-3 with TRBJ2-6; D unresolved. The germline V and J ends were trimmed by 5 bases and 0 bases, with 8 bases remaining between them. The CDR3 is 15 amino acids. CDR1 ENHRY and CDR2 SYGVKD come from the germline V gene. Here the CDR3 DNA reads TGTGCCATCAGTAACCGTTCCTCTGGGGCCAACGTCCTGACTTTC. Amino acid sequence: CAISNRSSGANVLTF.

V is TRBV6-5 and J is TRBJ1-6, with a possible D match to TRBD1 (5 bases). The CDR3 extends over 13 amino acids. Germline V CDR1 and CDR2: MNHEY, SVGAGI. V was trimmed by 2 bases and J by 8 bases, leaving 7 bases between them. CDR3 nucleotide sequence: TGTGCCAGCAGTTACATCAGGGATTCACCCCTCCACTTT. Translating gives CASSYIRDSPLHF.

V is TRBV6-1 and J is TRBJ2-3; TRBD1 aligns across 8 bases. From germline, CDR1 is MNHNS and CDR2 SASEGT. Trimming cost V 6 bases and J 1 base; bases outside gene matches: 6. The CDR3 has 15 residues. DNA for the CDR3: TGTGCCAGCAGCGACAGGGGCCCGGGCACAGATACGCAGTATTTT. Translating it yields CASSDRGPGTDTQYF.

This clonotype has more than one count but fewer than ten. CDR3 region: CASSPSWDRGLGSPLHF. Written as DNA, the CDR3 is TGTGCCAGCAGTCCCTCTTGGGACAGGGGGTTAGGTTCACCCCTCCACTTT. The rearrangement joins TRBV12-3 or TRBV12-4 to TRBJ1-6; 11 bases are shared with TRBD1. V was pared by 5 bases and J by 9 bases, with 12 bases of the junction left unmatched. This CDR3 is 17 amino acids long.

This clonotype was counted a few times. This chain connects TRBV29-1 to TRBJ2-3; D is undetermined. There are 14 residues in the CDR3. Looked up from germline, CDR1 is SQVTM and CDR2 is ANQGSEA. V gave up 0 bases and J gave up 6 bases, with 13 bases separating them. CDR3 loop: CSVEDRAAPDTQYF. The DNA for the CDR3 is TGCAGCGTTGAAGATCGGGCCGCGCCGGATACGCAGTATTTT.

This sequence joins TRBV20-1 and TRBJ2-7, with D possibly TRBD2 on 5 matching bases. The DNA end is a closer match to TRBJ2-5, so the J assignment may be wrong. Per the germline V gene, CDR1 is DFQATT and CDR2 is SNEGSKA (reference sequence). The CDR3 length is 15 residues. CDR3 protein: CSARDGVRLAETQYF. The CDR3 DNA reads TGCAGTGCTAGAGATGGGGTCAGGCTAGCAGAGACCCAGTACTTC.

The genes are TRBV12-5 and TRBJ1-5; no clear D. The CDR3 contains 12 residues. V was trimmed by 2 bases and J by 4 bases, leaving 3 bases between them. Looked up from germline, CDR1 is LGHNT and CDR2 is FRNRAP. CDR3 region: CASGLSNQPQHF. CDR3 sequence (DNA): TGTGCTAGTGGTTTGAGTAATCAGCCCCAGCATTTT. Based on the CDR3 plus reference TRBV12-5 and TRBJ1-5, the full variable domain is DARVTQTPRHKVTEMGQEVTMRCQPILGHNTVFWYRQTMMQGLELLAYFRNRAPLDDSGMPKDRFSAEMPDATLATLKIQPSEPRDSAVYFCASGLSNQPQHFGDGTRLSIL.

The chain employs TRBV19 and TRBJ2-1, with D perhaps assigned TRBD1 or TRBD2 (5 bases each). Germline CDR1 LNHDA, CDR2 SQIVND (reference sequence). The CDR3 sequence is 14 residues long. V was trimmed by 7 bases and J by 10 bases, leaving 20 bases between them. DNA for the CDR3: TGTGCCAGTACACGGCAGGGAGCCGTCGGAGAGCAGTTCTTC. Residues: CASTRQGAVGEQFF.

This clonotype was seen a single time. J is TRBJ2-1 and V is TRBV20-1; TRBD2 matches 9 bases. CDR1 and CDR2 (germline): DFQATT, SNEGSKA (reference sequence). This CDR3 is 14 amino acids long. V lost 3 bases to trimming and J lost 12 bases; unmatched junction nucleotides: 12. DNA for the CDR3: TGCAGTGCTAGCCCGGGACTAGCCTCTCGTGGGCAGTTCTTC. Residues: CSASPGLASRGQFF.

With regard to this clonotype: Germline and junction disagree at one end, which may indicate a read error. CDR3 protein: CASSARGAKSIQYF. The DNA of the CDR3 is TGTGCCAGCAGCGCCAGGGGGGCCAAAAGCATTCAGTACTTC. This chain connects TRBV7-2 to TRBJ2-4; D is perhaps TRBD1 (7 bases). CDR1 is SGHTA and CDR2 is FQGNSA in the germline V gene. This CDR3 contains 14 residues. The whole variable domain, remainder taken from reference TRBV7-2 and TRBJ2-4, is GAGVSQSPSNKVTEKGKDVELRCDPISGHTALYWYRQSLGQGLEFLIYFQGNSAPDKSGLPSDRFSAERTGGSVSTLTIQRTQQEDSAVYLCASSARGAKSIQYFGAGTRLSVL.

This clonotype was counted many times. The J gene is TRBJ2-3, the V gene TRBV3-1, with TRBD2 as a possible D gene (6 bases). The CDR3 runs to 13 residues. Germline assignment: CDR1 LGHDT and CDR2 YNNKEL (reference sequence). V lost 6 bases and J lost 1, with 8 bases in between. Here the CDR3 DNA reads TGTGCCAGCAGTCCTAGCGGCACAGATACGCAGTATTTT. Translated: CASSPSGTDTQYF.

The V gene is TRBV6-6, the J gene TRBJ1-5, with D hard to call. The germline V gene has CDR1 MNHNY and CDR2 SVGAGI (reference sequence). CDR3 length equals 13 residues. Trimming stripped 6 bases from V and 2 bases from J, with 8 bases between. CDR3 sequence reads: CASSSLGNQPQHF. The CDR3 DNA reads TGTGCCAGCAGCTCCCTAGGCAATCAGCCCCAGCATTTT.

This clonotype was seen a handful of times. The gene calls are TRBV11-2 and TRBJ1-2; 8 nucleotides agree with TRBD1. The CDR3 covers 15 residues. The trim removed 3 bases at V and 4 bases at J, leaving 7 bases unmatched. Per germline, CDR1 SGHAT and CDR2 FQNNGV. DNA for the CDR3: TGTGCCAGCAGCTTCGCCCTCGGGACAGGCTATGGCTACACCTTC. Translation: CASSFALGTGYGYTF. Drawing the rest from reference TRBV11-2 and TRBJ1-2, the complete variable domain is EAGVAQSPRYKIIEKRQSVAFWCNPISGHATLYWYQQILGQGPKLLIQFQNNGVVDDSQLPKDRFSAERLKGVDSTLKIQPAKLEDSAVYLCASSFALGTGYGYTFGSGTRLTVV.

This clonotype has a handful of counts. The chain employs TRBV24-1 and TRBJ2-2, with 8 nucleotides matching TRBD2. This CDR3 comprises 17 residues. The V gene end was trimmed by 2 bases and the J gene end by 4 bases; junction bases not matched to a gene: 8. Germline CDR1 reads KGHDR; CDR2 reads SFDVKD. CDR3 sequence (DNA): TGTGCCACCAGTGATTACCGGGGGGGCCGGGTCACCGGGGAGCTGTTTTTT. Encoded protein: CATSDYRGGRVTGELFF.

The chain couples TRBV24-1 to TRBJ2-3; possible D gene TRBD1, 5 bases. CDR3 length equals 15 residues. The germline CDR1 and CDR2 sequences are KGHDR and SFDVKD. Trimming left V 2 bases short and J 1 base short, with 9 bases between. CDR3 nucleotide sequence: TGTGCCACCAGTGATTCCAGGGTTCGCACAGATACGCAGTATTTT. The encoded protein is CATSDSRVRTDTQYF.

Written as DNA, the CDR3 is TGTGCCAGCCGGAAGGGGACCGGACAAGCTAGGGGCTACACCTTC. Residues: CASRKGTGQARGYTF. The rearrangement links TRBV2 to TRBJ1-2; TRBD1 is a possible D gene (5 bases). This CDR3 is 15 amino acids long. Germline loops: CDR1 SNHLY, CDR2 FYNNEI. V was cut by 8 bases and J by 8 bases, with 24 bases left in between.